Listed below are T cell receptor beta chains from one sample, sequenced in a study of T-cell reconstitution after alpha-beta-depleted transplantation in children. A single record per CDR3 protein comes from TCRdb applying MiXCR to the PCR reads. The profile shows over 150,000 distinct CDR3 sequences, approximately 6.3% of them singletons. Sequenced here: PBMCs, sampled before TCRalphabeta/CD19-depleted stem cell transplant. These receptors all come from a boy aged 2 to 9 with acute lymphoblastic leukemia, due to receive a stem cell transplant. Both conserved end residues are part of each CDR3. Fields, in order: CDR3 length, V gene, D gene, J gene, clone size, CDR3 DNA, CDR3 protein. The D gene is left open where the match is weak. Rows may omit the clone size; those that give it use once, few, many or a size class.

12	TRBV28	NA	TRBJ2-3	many	TGTGCCAGCAGTTTTGTTTCAGATACGCAGTATTTT	CASSFVSDTQYF
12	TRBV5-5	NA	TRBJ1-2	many	TGTGCCAGCAGCTTGGCCTTCTATGGCTACACCTTC	CASSLAFYGYTF
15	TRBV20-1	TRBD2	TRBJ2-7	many	TGCAGTGCTAGCCCGCGACTAGCGTCCTCCTACGAGCAGTACTTC	CSASPRLASSYEQYF
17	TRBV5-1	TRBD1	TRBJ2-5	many	TGCGCCAGCAGCCCAGAAAGACAGGGTGCTTTTTCGGAGACCCAGTACTTC	CASSPERQGAFSETQYF
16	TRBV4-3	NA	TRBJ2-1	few	TGCGCCAGCAGCCAAGATACGCGGGGATCCTACAATGAGCAGTTCTTC	CASSQDTRGSYNEQFF
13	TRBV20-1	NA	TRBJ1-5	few	TGCAGTGCTACAGGGGTTTTAGATCAGCCCCAGCATTTT	CSATGVLDQPQHF
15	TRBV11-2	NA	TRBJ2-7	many	TGTGCCAGCAGCTCCGGCGTTGGGGTTGGGCGCGAGCAGTACTTC	CASSSGVGVGREQYF
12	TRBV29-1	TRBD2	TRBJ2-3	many	TGCAGCGTCCGACTAGCGGGAGGGCCGGGATATTTT	CSVRLAGGPGYF
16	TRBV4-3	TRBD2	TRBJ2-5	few	TGCGCCAGCAGCCAAGAGGCTAGCGGGGGGTCGGAGACCCAGTACTTC	CASSQEASGGSETQYF
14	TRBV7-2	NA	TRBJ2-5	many	TGTGCCAGCAGCTTACATGGGGAAGCGGAGACCCAGTACTTC	CASSLHGEAETQYF
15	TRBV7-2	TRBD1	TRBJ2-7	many	TGTGCCAGCAGCTTAGCCCGGGACAGCCCCTACGAGCAGTACTTC	CASSLARDSPYEQYF
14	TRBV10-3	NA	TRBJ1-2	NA	TGTGCCATCCTGTCAGAAGGACCTAACTATGGCTACACCTTC	CAILSEGPNYGYTF